This T cell receptor (beta chain) stems from a study of OX40 agonist ivuxolimab in advanced cancers. For the study at large: Eligibility admitted prior anti-PD-1, anti-PD-L1 or anti-CTLA-4 therapy; about 39% had some.

Germline-derived CDR1 and CDR2 are SGDLS and YYNGEE. V lost 5 bases, J lost 0 bases, and 12 bases lay in between. The CDR3 has 15 residues. The repertoire was sequenced with immunoSEQ multiplex PCR; TCRdb's copy has only in-frame clones and lacks some. Of 20,000 to 25,000 clones listed, about nine tenths were seen once; the top ten hold 20% to 25%. This sample comprised CD4+ or CD8+ T cells sorted from blood, obtained in a trial of the OX40 agonist ivuxolimab. This rearrangement joins TRBV9 to TRBJ1-5; perhaps TRBD1 as D (5 bases). This clonotype was obtained from an adult with an advanced solid tumor such as melanoma, head and neck, liver or kidney cancer. The CDR3 DNA sequence: TGTGCCAGCAGTTCAGGGCCTTATAGCAATCAGCCCCAGCATTTT. This sequence encodes CASSSGPYSNQPQHF.